This T cell receptor beta chain is from a study of PD-1 blockade in classical Hodgkin lymphoma. Time point here: newly diagnosed, previously untreated cHL patient sample. Investigators turned to newly diagnosed, untreated classical Hodgkin lymphoma PBMCs for comparison. Overall study findings and caveats: Repertoire difference causes, possibly disease activity or prior therapy, remain undefined.

This clone was observed once. Its antigen is still unknown. The CDR3 has 16 residues. The V end was cut by 4 bases, the J end by 0 bases, with 14 bases between. Germline CDR1 SGHNT, CDR2 YYREEE (reference sequence). Libraries were prepared by immunoSEQ multiplex PCR; TCRdb keeps only in-frame clonotypes and omits some of them. In the table there are about 30,000 clones, approximately 89% of which are singletons. The sequenced sample was peripheral blood mononuclear cells (PBMCs). This TCR was sampled from a human donor with classical Hodgkin lymphoma. The genes are TRBV5-4 and TRBJ2-1, with a tentative D call TRBD2 (5 bases). CDR3 sequence reads: CASSPEGGRSYNEQFF. The DNA of the CDR3 is TGTGCCAGCAGCCCCGAAGGCGGGCGCTCCTACAATGAGCAGTTCTTC.